The 25 T cell receptor beta chains below all came from one sample that was sequenced in a study of blood T cell repertoires in COVID-19. The table came from immunoSEQ multiplex PCR; TCRdb's copy has only in-frame clones and leaves some out. Of under 450,000 clones listed, more than 75% are singletons. Input material: peripheral blood. The source is a human donor with acute or convalescent COVID-19. The donor label of this sample is uncertain.

The chain joins TRBV6-5 to TRBJ1-4; D is unresolved. This CDR3 spans 12 amino acids. Per germline, CDR1 MNHEY and CDR2 SVGAGI. V was trimmed by 10 bases and J by 8 bases, leaving 14 bases between them. The CDR3: CATGWVGEKLFF. CDR3 nucleotide sequence: TGTGCCACCGGGTGGGTAGGAGAAAAACTGTTTTTT.

The rearrangement uses TRBV10-1 and TRBJ1-4; TRBD1 agrees at 8 bases. Per the germline V gene, CDR1 is WNHNN and CDR2 is SYGVQD (reference sequence). The ends lost 3 bases at V and 7 bases at J; junction bases unmatched: 10. This CDR3 has 16 residues. The CDR3 is CASSDTNAGGREKLFF. The CDR3 DNA follows: TGCGCCAGCAGTGATACGAACGCAGGGGGCCGTGAAAAACTGTTTTTT.

This chain links TRBV7-9 with TRBJ1-2, with TRBD1 matching over 7 bases. CDR3 length equals 13 residues. Germline values: CDR1 SEHNR, CDR2 FQNEAQ (reference sequence). V was pared by 4 bases and J by 6 bases, with 5 bases of the junction left unmatched. The CDR3: CASSSTGAHGYTF. In DNA, the CDR3 is TGTGCCAGCAGCTCTACAGGGGCTCATGGCTACACCTTC. Full variable domain (outside the CDR3, taken from reference TRBV7-9 and TRBJ1-2): DTGVSQNPRHKITKRGQNVTFRCDPISEHNRLYWYRQTLGQGPEFLTYFQNEAQLEKSRLLSDRFSAERPKGSFSTLEIQRTEQGDSAMYLCASSSTGAHGYTFGSGTRLTVV.

The chain couples TRBV30 to TRBJ1-2, with D perhaps TRBD1 (5 bases). This CDR3 has 15 amino acids. Per germline, CDR1 GTSNPN and CDR2 SVGIG (reference sequence). The ends were cut back, 6 bases at V and 4 bases at J, with 21 bases in the middle. The CDR3 protein is CACLEGAIHGYGYTF. CDR3 DNA sequence: TGTGCCTGCTTGGAAGGGGCCATCCATGGCTATGGCTACACCTTC.

This chain connects TRBV7-8 to TRBJ1-4; D is ambiguous. CDR3 size: 16 residues. Trimming pared 2 bases from V and 7 bases from J, leaving 17 bases between. The germline CDR1 and CDR2 sequences are SGHVS and FQNEAQ. CDR3 nucleotides: TGTGCCAGCAGCTTAAGCGGATCGGGCGGGAGTGAAAAACTGTTTTTT. Protein product: CASSLSGSGGSEKLFF.

The rearrangement uses TRBV27 and TRBJ2-3, with TRBD2 identical over 8 bases. This CDR3 comprises 16 residues. Germline V lookup: CDR1 MNHEY, CDR2 SMNVEV (reference sequence). V was clipped by 4 bases and J by 4 bases; unmatched bases: 10. CDR3: CASSSRVAGSPDTQYF. CDR3 sequence (DNA): TGTGCCAGCAGTTCCCGGGTAGCGGGGTCCCCAGATACGCAGTATTTT.

The chain's CDR3 is CASSYPGASNTEAFF. The CDR3 DNA is TGTGCCAGCAGTTACCCAGGGGCGTCGAACACTGAAGCTTTCTTT. V usage is TRBV6-5 and J usage is TRBJ1-1; TRBD1 might be the D (6 bases). Germline CDR1 and CDR2: MNHEY and SVGAGI. V dropped 2 bases and J dropped 1 base, with 11 bases sitting between them. The CDR3 has 15 amino acids.

Here the CDR3 reads CASSLVGGGTEAFF. CDR3 nucleotide sequence: TGTGCCAGCAGCTTGGTAGGGGGCGGCACTGAAGCTTTCTTT. This rearrangement joins TRBV5-4 to TRBJ1-1; TRBD1 aligns across 7 bases. Germline V gives CDR1 SGHNT, CDR2 YYREEE (reference sequence). This CDR3 is built from 14 residues. After removal of 0 bases from V and 4 bases from J, the junction contained 3 bases not matched to a gene.

Only one count was recorded for this clone. The junction departs from germline at one end; a sequencing error may be responsible. This sequence joins TRBV2 and TRBJ1-2; D is undetermined. Germline V CDR1 and CDR2: SNHLY, FYNNEI. CDR3 length: 14 amino acids. The CDR3 loop reads CTSSDHREFYGYTF. Here the CDR3 DNA reads TGTACCAGCAGTGACCACCGGGAATTCTATGGCTACACCTTC.

The genes are TRBV7-9 and TRBJ1-2; 9 bases are shared with TRBD1. V shed 0 bases and J 7 bases; nucleotides not matched to a gene: 3. CDR1 is SEHNR, CDR2 FQNEAQ, per germline (reference sequence). This CDR3 has 14 amino acids. Written as DNA, the CDR3 is TGTGCCAGCAGCTTAGCCGACAGGGGGTCTGGCTACACCTTC. Its translation is CASSLADRGSGYTF.

The count of this clone is one. The chain combines TRBV6-5 with TRBJ1-6; 9 bases line up with TRBD1. CDR3 length: 15 amino acids. V was clipped by 5 bases and J by 6 bases; unmatched bases: 5. CDR1 is MNHEY and CDR2 is SVGAGI in the germline V gene. CDR3 DNA sequence: TGTGCCAGCAGTCAGACAGGGGGACCTAATTCACCCCTCCACTTT. Translated: CASSQTGGPNSPLHF.

The rearrangement links TRBV7-9 to TRBJ2-5; 8 bases match TRBD2. Trimming removed 3 bases from V and 5 bases from J; junction bases left unmatched: 8. CDR3 length: 15 residues. Per the germline V gene, CDR1 is SEHNR and CDR2 is FQNEAQ (reference sequence). The CDR3 nucleotides read TGTGCCAGCAGCTTCCGCGGCCTAGCGGGCGAGACCCAGTACTTC. Translating gives CASSFRGLAGETQYF.

The chain employs TRBV13 and TRBJ2-1, with TRBD2 identical over 7 bases. CDR3 length: 16 residues. Per germline, CDR1 PRHDT and CDR2 FYEKMQ (reference sequence). Trimming removed 5 bases from V and 2 bases from J; junction bases left unmatched: 9. The CDR3 spells CASSPRLAAAYNEQFF. The CDR3 region has the DNA TGTGCCAGCAGCCCCCGGCTAGCGGCGGCCTACAATGAGCAGTTCTTC.

The chain links TRBV11-2 to TRBJ2-6, with 14 bases matching TRBD2. V shed 5 bases, J shed 1 base, and the junction held 4 bases outside the gene matches. The CDR3 covers 18 residues. Looked up from germline, CDR1 is SGHAT and CDR2 is FQNNGV. CDR3 amino acids: CASSVRLAGGSGANVLTF. CDR3 DNA: TGTGCCAGCAGCGTCAGACTAGCGGGAGGGTCTGGGGCCAACGTCCTGACTTTC.

The V gene is TRBV7-2, the J gene TRBJ1-2; no definite D call. Germline CDR1 reads SGHTA; CDR2 reads FQGNSA. The CDR3 sequence is 13 residues long. With 2 bases removed from V and 0 bases from J, the gap between germline ends came to 4 bases. The CDR3 nucleotides read TGTGCCAGCAGCTTACAGACTAACTATGGCTACACCTTC. It yields the protein CASSLQTNYGYTF.

The J gene is TRBJ2-3, the V gene TRBV7-2; D not certain. This CDR3 spans 12 amino acids. Germline V CDR1 and CDR2: SGHTA, FQGNSA. V was trimmed by 8 bases and J by 0 bases, leaving 6 bases between them. The CDR3 bases are TGTGCCAGCTCGTCTAGCACAGATACGCAGTATTTT. Amino acid sequence: CASSSSTDTQYF.

In its sample, this clone was seen many times. The rearrangement links TRBV6-5 to TRBJ1-2; 7 bases fit TRBD1. V trimming: 6 bases; J trimming: 2 bases; junction bases outside the gene matches: 9. This CDR3 has 15 residues. From germline, CDR1 is MNHEY and CDR2 SVGAGI. CDR3 amino acids: CASRRDREGNYGYTF. CDR3 nucleotides: TGTGCCAGCAGACGAGACAGGGAAGGAAACTATGGCTACACCTTC.

V and J are TRBV6-5 and TRBJ2-7; no clear D. The CDR3 consists of 14 residues. The V gene's germline CDR1 is MNHEY and CDR2 SVGAGI. Trimming took off 5 bases at V and 5 bases at J, with 16 bases between the two ends. DNA for the CDR3: TGTGCCAGCAGTCCCCTGACTGGCCTGAACGAGCAGTACTTC. Amino acids: CASSPLTGLNEQYF.

J is TRBJ1-4 and V is TRBV28; TRBD1 is a possible D gene (6 bases). V lost 5 bases to trimming and J lost 0 bases, with 10 bases between them. CDR3 length equals 15 residues. From germline, CDR1 is MDHEN and CDR2 SYDVKM. CDR3 loop: CASSLRQATNEKLFF. The CDR3 coding sequence is TGTGCCAGCAGTCTCCGACAGGCAACTAATGAAAAACTGTTTTTT.

The chain combines TRBV9 with TRBJ2-7; 8 bases are shared with TRBD2. The ends lost 3 bases at V and 6 bases at J; junction bases unmatched: 11. This CDR3 contains 15 residues. The germline CDR1 and CDR2 sequences are SGDLS and YYNGEE. The CDR3 reads CASSATSGGGLEQYF. The CDR3 DNA reads TGTGCCAGCAGCGCAACTAGCGGAGGGGGGCTCGAGCAGTACTTC.

The chain has TRBV6-5 and TRBJ1-6; a possible D gene is TRBD1 (5 bases). This CDR3 has 14 residues. V was pared by 2 bases and J by 10 bases, with 12 bases between. Germline values: CDR1 MNHEY, CDR2 SVGAGI. The CDR3 spells CASSYLRANSPLHF. For the CDR3, the DNA is TGTGCCAGCAGTTACCTCAGGGCGAACTCACCCCTCCACTTT.

The V and J genes are TRBV7-6 and TRBJ1-1, with D possibly being TRBD1 (6 bases). The CDR3 is made up of 16 amino acids. Germline V lookup: CDR1 SGHVS, CDR2 FNYEAQ. V was shortened by 2 bases and J by 1 base, with 14 bases between the two germline ends. For the CDR3, the DNA is TGTGCCAGCAGCTTAAACTCGGGCAGGGGGAACACTGAAGCTTTCTTT. It translates to CASSLNSGRGNTEAFF.

The rearrangement uses TRBV2 and TRBJ1-3; D may be TRBD1 (6 bases). Germline V gives CDR1 SNHLY, CDR2 FYNNEI. Trimming took 5 bases from V and 4 from J, leaving 15 bases between them. The CDR3 has 15 amino acids. The chain's CDR3 is CASSIEGGIGNTIYF. CDR3 nucleotide sequence: TGTGCCAGCAGTATCGAAGGGGGTATAGGAAACACCATATATTTT.

The chain links TRBV20-1 to TRBJ1-1, with D perhaps TRBD1 (5 bases). This CDR3 spans 11 amino acids. Trimming took 5 bases from V and 7 from J, leaving 11 bases between them. The germline CDR1 and CDR2 sequences are DFQATT and SNEGSKA (reference sequence). The CDR3 here is CSADRTDEAFF. As DNA, the CDR3 is TGCAGTGCTGACAGAACAGATGAAGCTTTCTTT.

This sequence joins TRBV5-1 and TRBJ1-1; 8 positions agree with TRBD1. Germline CDR1 SGHRS, CDR2 YFSETQ. CDR3 length: 12 residues. The trim removed 4 bases at V and 6 bases at J, leaving 2 bases unmatched. The CDR3 nucleotides read TGCGCCAGCAGCGACAGGGGCGCTGAAGCTTTCTTT. It encodes CASSDRGAEAFF.